The 6 T cell receptor beta chains below all came from one sample that was sequenced in a study of radiotherapy plus CTLA-4 blockade in lung cancer (dated by TCRdb to 2016 to 2018). Library generation was performed with the immunoSEQ multiplex PCR assay. TCRdb took over this immuneACCESS table, retaining in-frame rearrangements with V and J assigned. Such tables are incomplete; in checked studies, under half of the missing clones stem from an unresolved V gene, and the remainder is unexplained. The sample table lists some 48,000 clones, less than 90% of them with a count of one. About 17% of the sample is in the top ten clones. Here the sequenced sample was peripheral blood, taken from a patient treated with radiotherapy plus ipilimumab. The receptors come from a human donor with non-small cell lung cancer that progressed on radiotherapy plus ipilimumab. Some clones in this sample may be carry-over from other donors' samples.

This chain connects TRBV28 to TRBJ1-1; TRBD1 might be the D (6 bases). Trimming pared 3 bases from V and 1 base from J, leaving 9 bases between. The V gene's germline CDR1 is MDHEN and CDR2 SYDVKM. This CDR3 has 14 residues. CDR3 loop: CASSFLTGNTEAFF. In DNA, the CDR3 is TGTGCCAGCAGTTTCCTGACAGGGAACACTGAAGCTTTCTTT.

The gene calls are TRBV7-9 and TRBJ1-3, with D unclear. The germline V gene encodes CDR1 SEHNR and CDR2 FQNEAQ (reference sequence). CDR3 size: 16 residues. Trimming shortened V by 4 bases and J by 4 bases, and 17 bases separated the two germline ends. The CDR3 DNA sequence: TGTGCCAGCAGCTCGTCCCAGACGACGGAGGGAAACACCATATATTTT. It translates to CASSSSQTTEGNTIYF.

The CDR3 here is CAWDPGLGSGNEQFF. CDR3 nucleotides: TGTGCCTGGGATCCGGGACTAGGATCGGGCAATGAGCAGTTCTTC. The chain has TRBV30 and TRBJ2-1; 8 bases match TRBD2. The trim removed 5 bases at V and 6 bases at J, leaving 12 bases unmatched. CDR3 size: 15 residues. Germline CDR1 is GTSNPN and CDR2 is SVGIG (reference sequence). The whole variable domain, filled in from reference TRBV30 and TRBJ2-1, reads SQTIHQWPATLVQPVGSPLSLECTVEGTSNPNLYWYRQAAGRGLQLLFYSVGIGQISSEVPQNLSASRPQDRQFILSSKKLLLSDSGFYLCAWDPGLGSGNEQFFGPGTRLTVL.

The chain recombines TRBV7-2 with TRBJ2-7, with D maybe TRBD2 (6 bases). The germline V gene has CDR1 SGHTA and CDR2 FQGNSA. The length of the CDR3 is 14 residues. V gave up 2 bases and J gave up 3 bases, with 11 bases separating them. CDR3 sequence (DNA): TGTGCCAGCAGCTTAAGCGCGGGATTCTACGAGCAGTACTTC. Protein: CASSLSAGFYEQYF. Full variable domain (missing parts from reference TRBV7-2 and TRBJ2-7): GAGVSQSPSNKVTEKGKDVELRCDPISGHTALYWYRQSLGQGLEFLIYFQGNSAPDKSGLPSDRFSAERTGGSVSTLTIQRTQQEDSAVYLCASSLSAGFYEQYFGPGTRLTVT.

The J gene is TRBJ1-1, the V gene TRBV11-3, with 8 bases matching TRBD1. The germline V gene encodes CDR1 SGHNT and CDR2 YENEEA. The CDR3 covers 12 residues. The V and J ends lost 5 bases and 7 bases, in that order; junction bases with no gene match: 3. In nucleotides, the CDR3 is TGTGCCAGCAGCACAACAGGGGGTGAAGCTTTCTTT. Protein sequence: CASSTTGGEAFF.

The rearrangement uses TRBV5-1 and TRBJ2-1, with TRBD1 as a possible D gene (6 bases). Trimming took off 0 bases at V and 6 bases at J, with 13 bases between the two ends. CDR1 and CDR2 (germline): SGHRS, YFSETQ. The CDR3 totals 15 residues. This CDR3 is CASSLGVGGFNEQFF. The CDR3 DNA reads as TGCGCCAGCAGCTTGGGGGTTGGGGGCTTCAATGAGCAGTTCTTC.